These 31 T cell receptor beta chains share one sample of origin, sequenced in a study of blood T cells in healthy people across ages. Alongside a J-beta primer mix, a sample-barcoded 5' primer served in a second PCR lasting about 6 to 12 cycles. TCRdb redid the calling of the 5' RACE reads with MiXCR, one entry per CDR3 protein. Altogether some 1.6 million distinct CDR3 sequences are present, around 36% being singletons, with the ten largest covering about 10%. Sequenced material: blood. Receptors were obtained from a woman aged 25 to 39 in good health.

The genes are TRBV20-1 and TRBJ2-1, with D uncertain. V lost 3 bases and J 0 bases, leaving 9 bases between the germline ends. Germline assignment: CDR1 DFQATT and CDR2 SNEGSKA (reference sequence). There are 14 residues in the CDR3. This CDR3 reads CSAREANSYNEQFF. The CDR3 nucleotides are TGCAGTGCTAGGGAAGCGAACTCCTACAATGAGCAGTTCTTC.

This chain links TRBV15 with TRBJ2-5; no reliable D call. This CDR3 comprises 16 residues. V was pared by 1 base and J by 0 bases, with 12 bases between. The germline gives CDR1 LNHNV, CDR2 YYDKDF (reference sequence). The CDR3 reads CATSRGVGRDQETQYF. The CDR3, as DNA: TGTGCCACCAGCAGAGGGGTCGGCCGCGACCAAGAGACCCAGTACTTC.

The chain is built from TRBV3-1 and TRBJ2-1; D possibly corresponds to TRBD2 (6 bases). Trimming pared 0 bases from V and 7 bases from J, leaving 10 bases between. Germline V gene sequence: CDR1 LGHDT, CDR2 YNNKEL (reference sequence). The CDR3 is 14 residues long. DNA for the CDR3: TGTGCCAGCAGCCAAGAGGGACTCGTGAATGAGCAGTTCTTC. It codes for CASSQEGLVNEQFF.

J is TRBJ2-7 and V is TRBV27; D not certain. V shed 3 bases and J shed 2 bases, with 8 bases lying between them. Germline-derived CDR1 and CDR2 are MNHEY and SMNVEV (reference sequence). This CDR3 has 13 amino acids. The CDR3 region is CASSFRPPYEQYF. The CDR3 DNA sequence: TGTGCCAGCAGTTTTCGGCCCCCCTACGAGCAGTACTTC.

V is TRBV3-1 and J is TRBJ2-5, with D possibly matching TRBD1 (6 bases). Germline assignment: CDR1 LGHDT and CDR2 YNNKEL (reference sequence). The CDR3 totals 15 residues. V was shortened by 6 bases and J by 0 bases, with 14 bases between the two germline ends. CDR3 nucleotide sequence: TGTGCCAGCAGTAGACGTACAGGGTACCAAGAGACCCAGTACTTC. This gives the protein CASSRRTGYQETQYF.

The CDR3 is CASSLAKGSYNEQFF. The CDR3, as DNA: TGTGCCAGCAGCTTAGCAAAGGGCTCCTACAATGAGCAGTTCTTC. This rearrangement joins TRBV7-9 to TRBJ2-1; D unclear. Germline-derived CDR1 and CDR2 are SEHNR and FQNEAQ (reference sequence). V was trimmed by 0 bases and J by 0 bases, leaving 6 bases between them. The CDR3 consists of 15 residues.

V gene TRBV12-3 or TRBV12-4 combines with J gene TRBJ2-2; 8 nucleotides match TRBD2. Losses at the gene ends were 4 bases for V and 5 bases for J; bases not matched to a gene: 9. This CDR3 spans 16 amino acids. The CDR3 coding sequence is TGTGCCAGCAGTTCTCGACCCGGGGGGGCTACCGGGGAGCTGTTTTTT. Translated, it gives CASSSRPGGATGELFF.

The rearrangement joins TRBV7-9 to TRBJ1-1; 7 bases align to TRBD1. In germline, CDR1 is SEHNR, CDR2 FQNEAQ (reference sequence). The CDR3 extends over 14 amino acids. The junction had 7 bases not matched to a gene; V was cut back by 8 bases and J by 1 base. The CDR3 DNA reads TGTGCCAGCGTCCGGGACAGCAAGAACACTGAAGCTTTCTTT. Amino acids: CASVRDSKNTEAFF.

About this clonotype: With a much larger clone just one base away, this may be a read error. This rearrangement joins TRBV20-1 to TRBJ2-1, with 9 bases identical to TRBD2. The length of the CDR3 is 14 residues. J lost 4 bases, V lost 6 bases, and 7 bases had no gene match. The germline CDR1 and CDR2 sequences are DFQATT and SNEGSKA (reference sequence). The CDR3 sequence: CSAQREALYNEQFF. CDR3 in DNA: TGCAGTGCACAGCGGGAGGCCTTATACAATGAGCAGTTCTTC.

This clonotype occurred a few times. This sequence joins TRBV20-1 and TRBJ2-1; D perhaps matches TRBD2 (6 bases). The CDR3 is made up of 15 amino acids. Germline V gives CDR1 DFQATT, CDR2 SNEGSKA (reference sequence). Trimming left V 3 bases short and J 0 bases short, with 12 bases between. CDR3 region: CSASGGTSSYNEQFF. The CDR3, as DNA: TGCAGTGCTAGCGGAGGGACCTCCTCCTACAATGAGCAGTTCTTC.

This clonotype was counted a single time. A clone one base away is much larger, so this may be a read error. The chain employs TRBV7-9 and TRBJ2-7; 7 nucleotides match TRBD1. The CDR3 contains 14 residues. Looked up from germline, CDR1 is SEHNR and CDR2 is FQNEAQ (reference sequence). The CDR3 sequence is CVSSSGTAYYEQYF. CDR3 in DNA: TGTGTCAGCAGCTCAGGGACAGCCTACTACGAGCAGTACTTC.

V is TRBV7-9 and J is TRBJ1-5, with unresolved D. The V gene lost 6 bases and the J gene lost 2 bases, with 20 bases spanning the gap. Germline V gene lookup returns CDR1 SEHNR and CDR2 FQNEAQ (reference sequence). The CDR3 spans 17 residues. The CDR3 region has the DNA TGTGCCAGCAGTCCCGGTTTGGATGGGGAGGGCAATCAGCCCCAGCATTTT. Encoded protein: CASSPGLDGEGNQPQHF. The entire variable domain, with the rest obtained from reference TRBV7-9 and TRBJ1-5, is as follows: DTGVSQNPRHKITKRGQNVTFRCDPISEHNRLYWYRQTLGQGPEFLTYFQNEAQLEKSRLLSDRFSAERPKGSFSTLEIQRTEQGDSAMYLCASSPGLDGEGNQPQHFGDGTRLSIL.

The genes are TRBV9 and TRBJ2-7, with D possibly matching TRBD2 (7 bases). CDR3 length: 16 residues. CDR1 is SGDLS and CDR2 is YYNGEE in the germline V gene. Trimming left V 3 bases short and J 4 bases short, with 20 bases between. As DNA, the CDR3 is TGTGCCAGCAGCGGGTCGGATCAGGGAGGGGGTTACGAGCAGTACTTC. The encoded protein is CASSGSDQGGGYEQYF. Variable domain in full (rest from reference TRBV9 and TRBJ2-7): DSGVTQTPKHLITATGQRVTLRCSPRSGDLSVYWYQQSLDQGLQFLIQYYNGEERAKGNILERFSAQQFPDLHSELNLSSLELGDSALYFCASSGSDQGGGYEQYFGPGTRLTVT.

This sequence joins TRBV20-1 and TRBJ2-7; 7 bases match TRBD2. The junction had 9 bases not matched to a gene; V was cut back by 7 bases and J by 0 bases. Per germline, CDR1 DFQATT and CDR2 SNEGSKA (reference sequence). The CDR3 is 14 residues long. The CDR3 bases are TGCAGTGTCTTGGGCGGGAGAAACTCCTACGAGCAGTACTTC. It codes for CSVLGGRNSYEQYF.

The gene calls are TRBV18 and TRBJ2-7; D might be TRBD2 (5 bases). V was trimmed by 3 bases and J by 6 bases, leaving 15 bases between them. Germline loops: CDR1 KGHSH, CDR2 LQKENI. The CDR3 sequence is 14 residues long. The CDR3: CASSPGERVAEQYF. CDR3 in DNA: TGTGCCAGCTCACCCGGGGAGAGGGTAGCCGAGCAGTACTTC.

V and J are TRBV20-1 and TRBJ2-1, with 7 bases fitting TRBD2. Germline values: CDR1 DFQATT, CDR2 SNEGSKA (reference sequence). The CDR3 is made up of 15 amino acids. Trimming removed 1 base from V and 7 bases from J; junction bases left unmatched: 10. Written as DNA, the CDR3 is TGCAGTGCTAGAGGTCTGGAGTCAGCGGGAAATGAGCAGTTCTTC. Residues: CSARGLESAGNEQFF.

This clonotype came up once. J is TRBJ2-1 and V is TRBV3-1; 9 bases line up with TRBD2. The CDR3 is made up of 16 amino acids. V lost 0 bases and J lost 6; bases outside the gene matches: 6. The germline V gene encodes CDR1 LGHDT and CDR2 YNNKEL (reference sequence). The CDR3 nucleotides read TGTGCCAGCAGCCAAGACCAGATAGCGGGGGCCAATGAGCAGTTCTTC. Its translation is CASSQDQIAGANEQFF.

V gene TRBV21-1 combines with J gene TRBJ1-4. TRBV21-1 is a pseudogene locus. The CDR3 has 16 residues. CDR3 protein: CASSKLLEATNEKLFF. Here the CDR3 DNA reads TGTGCCAGCAGCAAATTGCTGGAGGCAACTAATGAAAAACTGTTTTTT.

The J gene is TRBJ2-3, the V gene TRBV20-1; 13 bases line up with TRBD2. The CDR3 runs to 18 residues. Losses at the gene ends were 3 bases for V and 3 bases for J; bases not matched to a gene: 12. Germline V gene sequence: CDR1 DFQATT, CDR2 SNEGSKA (reference sequence). CDR3 sequence: CSARTGTSGIRVTDTQYF. CDR3 nucleotides: TGCAGTGCTAGGACCGGGACTAGCGGGATCCGTGTGACAGATACGCAGTATTTT.

Only a few counts were recorded for this clonotype. The CDR3 loop reads CASSPISLAGDNEQFF. CDR3 nucleotides: TGTGCCAGCAGTCCTATCTCACTAGCGGGAGACAATGAGCAGTTCTTC. The V and J genes are TRBV27 and TRBJ2-1, with TRBD2 identical over 11 bases. Germline V CDR1 and CDR2: MNHEY, SMNVEV (reference sequence). The CDR3 is made up of 16 amino acids. J was trimmed by 5 bases and V by 5 bases; bases with no gene match: 8.

This clonotype showed up just a few times. The chain employs TRBV6-5 and TRBJ1-1; 7 bases are a match to TRBD1. There are 15 residues in the CDR3. V was pared by 6 bases and J by 0 bases, with 7 bases of the junction left unmatched. Germline CDR1 MNHEY, CDR2 SVGAGI. This chain's CDR3 is CASRQDRVMNTEAFF. CDR3 in DNA: TGTGCCAGCAGGCAAGACAGGGTCATGAACACTGAAGCTTTCTTT.

This clonotype has more than one count but fewer than ten. CDR3 nucleotide sequence: TGTGCCAGCAGCCCCGGGGGGGTTCCTAGCACAGATACGCAGTATTTT. It translates to CASSPGGVPSTDTQYF. V gene TRBV7-3 combines with J gene TRBJ2-3; 8 bases line up with TRBD2. The V and J ends lost 5 bases and 0 bases, in that order; junction bases with no gene match: 7. This CDR3 contains 16 residues. Germline V gene data show CDR1 as SGHTA and CDR2 as FQGTGA. The entire variable domain, with the rest obtained from reference TRBV7-3 and TRBJ2-3, is as follows: GAGVSQTPSNKVTEKGKYVELRCDPISGHTALYWYRQSLGQGPEFLIYFQGTGAADDSGLPNDRFFAVRPEGSVSTLKIQRTERGDSAVYLCASSPGGVPSTDTQYFGPGTRLTVL.

This chain connects TRBV20-1 to TRBJ2-1, with 8 bases that match TRBD1. The CDR3 extends over 15 amino acids. Germline loops: CDR1 DFQATT, CDR2 SNEGSKA (reference sequence). V lost 0 bases and J lost 4; bases outside the gene matches: 5. The CDR3 reads CSARETGGLYNEQFF. In nucleotides, the CDR3 is TGCAGTGCTAGAGAAACAGGGGGTCTTTACAATGAGCAGTTCTTC.

The chain joins TRBV20-1 to TRBJ2-7; D possibly corresponds to TRBD1 (6 bases). The CDR3 extends over 13 amino acids. Trimming cost V 8 bases and J 7 bases, with 21 bases left between them. Germline V lookup: CDR1 DFQATT, CDR2 SNEGSKA (reference sequence). The CDR3 protein is CSTFPGQEGEQYF. CDR3 nucleotides: TGCAGTACGTTCCCGGGACAAGAGGGAGAGCAGTACTTC.

V usage is TRBV4-2 and J usage is TRBJ2-3, with D perhaps TRBD2 (5 bases). V gave up 0 bases and J gave up 0 bases, with 13 bases separating them. The CDR3 is made up of 17 amino acids. Germline loops: CDR1 LGHNA, CDR2 YNFKEQ. The CDR3 reads CASSQDLRAASTDTQYF. The CDR3 nucleotides are TGTGCCAGCAGCCAAGATCTTAGAGCGGCTAGCACAGATACGCAGTATTTT.

This clonotype was counted at least ten times. The chain uses TRBV29-1 and TRBJ2-5; unclear D gene. V was pared by 1 base and J by 0 bases, with 18 bases between. The CDR3 extends over 17 amino acids. The germline V gene has CDR1 SQVTM and CDR2 ANQGSEA. CDR3 protein: CSVEVADPTEYQETQYF. The CDR3 DNA reads TGCAGCGTTGAAGTTGCGGACCCAACTGAATACCAAGAGACCCAGTACTTC.

This clonotype was observed a handful of times. This sequence joins TRBV6-2 or TRBV6-3 and TRBJ2-7, with 8 positions matching TRBD2. There are 14 residues in the CDR3. J was trimmed by 4 bases and V by 0 bases; bases with no gene match: 2. The germline V gene has CDR1 MNHEY and CDR2 SVGEGT. The CDR3 bases are TGTGCCAGCAGTTACTCCCGACTAGCGTACGAGCAGTACTTC. Residues: CASSYSRLAYEQYF.

The chain joins TRBV28 to TRBJ2-7; 7 bases line up with TRBD2. Germline V gives CDR1 MDHEN, CDR2 SYDVKM. This CDR3 has 14 residues. V shed 6 bases, J shed 2 bases, and the junction held 7 bases outside the gene matches. CDR3 bases: TGTGCCAGCAGAGACTGGGGGGGAACCTACGAGCAGTACTTC. Its protein product is CASRDWGGTYEQYF.

This clonotype was counted ten times or more. The chain uses TRBV10-3 and TRBJ2-3; 7 positions agree with TRBD2. CDR1 and CDR2 (germline): ENHRY, SYGVKD. Trimming at V came to 8 bases and at J to 5 bases, leaving 4 bases not matched to a gene. The CDR3 consists of 12 residues. This CDR3 is CAIGRVGDTQYF. The CDR3 nucleotides are TGTGCCATCGGGAGGGTAGGAGATACGCAGTATTTT.

The rearrangement joins TRBV15 to TRBJ2-7; TRBD1 matches at 9 bases. Germline trimming cut 0 bases from V and 3 bases from J; bases unmatched to any gene: 6. Germline V gene lookup returns CDR1 LNHNV and CDR2 YYDKDF (reference sequence). The CDR3 extends over 16 amino acids. The DNA for the CDR3 is TGTGCCACCAGCAGAGACCGGACAGGGGAAAGCTACGAGCAGTACTTC. Its translation is CATSRDRTGESYEQYF.

This clonotype was recorded at least ten times. V and J are TRBV20-1 and TRBJ2-7; 11 bases are shared with TRBD2. V was pared by 1 base and J by 6 bases, with 5 bases of the junction left unmatched. CDR3 length equals 14 residues. Germline V gene data show CDR1 as DFQATT and CDR2 as SNEGSKA (reference sequence). CDR3 nucleotides: TGCAGTGCTAGAGTATCCGGACTAGCGGGCGAGCAGTACTTC. This codes for CSARVSGLAGEQYF.